This entry lists 18 T cell receptor beta chains sequenced from one sample in a study of blood T cell repertoires in COVID-19. Libraries were prepared by immunoSEQ multiplex PCR; TCRdb keeps only in-frame clonotypes and omits some of them. Here the sample spans about 110,000 clones, less than 85% being singletons. The material sequenced was peripheral blood. These TCRs come from a woman over 75 with acute or convalescent COVID-19.

This chain joins TRBV18 and TRBJ1-1; D gene unclear. This CDR3 comprises 15 residues. V dropped 3 bases and J dropped 1 base, with 12 bases sitting between them. Germline CDR1 reads KGHSH; CDR2 reads LQKENI. CDR3 residues: CASSPSILRNTEAFF. As DNA, the CDR3 is TGTGCCAGCTCACCCTCCATCTTGAGGAACACTGAAGCTTTCTTT.

V gene TRBV7-9 combines with J gene TRBJ2-7, with D perhaps TRBD1 (6 bases). V shed 1 base and J shed 3 bases, with 19 bases lying between them. Germline V CDR1 and CDR2: SEHNR, FQNEAQ (reference sequence). The CDR3 totals 17 residues. The CDR3, as DNA: TGTGCCAGCAGCTTAGTAGGACAGTCCGTCGGAGGCTACGAGCAGTACTTC. Translated: CASSLVGQSVGGYEQYF.

The V call is TRBV11-2, the J call TRBJ1-5; D ambiguous. Trimming cost V 3 bases and J 5 bases, with 8 bases left between them. CDR3 length equals 13 residues. Looked up from germline, CDR1 is SGHAT and CDR2 is FQNNGV. The CDR3 reads CASSLALYQPQHF. The CDR3, as DNA: TGTGCCAGCAGCTTGGCCCTCTATCAGCCCCAGCATTTT. Full variable domain (rest looked up from reference TRBV11-2 and TRBJ1-5): EAGVAQSPRYKIIEKRQSVAFWCNPISGHATLYWYQQILGQGPKLLIQFQNNGVVDDSQLPKDRFSAERLKGVDSTLKIQPAKLEDSAVYLCASSLALYQPQHFGDGTRLSIL.

The chain has TRBV10-1 and TRBJ2-3; D is unclear. Trimming left V 5 bases short and J 0 bases short, with 3 bases between. The CDR3 extends over 12 amino acids. Germline V CDR1 and CDR2: WNHNN, SYGVQD (reference sequence). Here the CDR3 DNA reads TGCGCCAGCAGTTATAGCACAGATACGCAGTATTTT. Translation gives CASSYSTDTQYF.

A few counts support this clone. The rearrangement links TRBV5-1 to TRBJ2-2, with TRBD1 matching 9 bases. Germline CDR1 and CDR2: SGHRS and YFSETQ. The length of the CDR3 is 15 residues. V was clipped by 4 bases and J by 5 bases; unmatched bases: 6. The CDR3 DNA sequence: TGCGCCAGCAGCGACAGGGACAGGGCGACCGGGGAGCTGTTTTTT. It yields the protein CASSDRDRATGELFF.

The DNA of the CDR3 is TGTGCCAGCAGCCTTAGCGGTGGTAATCAACAGCCCCAGCATTTT. Protein product: CASSLSGGNQQPQHF. This chain joins TRBV7-2 and TRBJ1-5; D gene uncertain. CDR1 SGHTA and CDR2 FQGNSA come from the germline V gene. The CDR3 has 15 residues. V lost 5 bases, J lost 7 bases, and 18 bases lay in between.

The chain couples TRBV4-2 to TRBJ2-3; 10 bases fit TRBD2. J gave up 0 bases and V 0 bases, and 6 bases lay outside the gene matches. This CDR3 is 18 amino acids long. From germline, CDR1 is LGHNA and CDR2 YNFKEQ. CDR3 region: CASSQDGASGGSTDTQYF. CDR3 bases: TGTGCCAGCAGCCAAGATGGGGCTAGCGGGGGAAGCACAGATACGCAGTATTTT.

The chain recombines TRBV27 with TRBJ2-3; 8 bases align to TRBD2. This CDR3 has 15 amino acids. V gave up 6 bases and J gave up 5 bases; unmatched junction bases: 10. Germline CDR1 MNHEY, CDR2 SMNVEV (reference sequence). The CDR3 sequence is CASSLRGGQLDTQYF. The CDR3, as DNA: TGTGCCAGCAGCCTACGGGGGGGCCAATTAGATACGCAGTATTTT.

In DNA, the CDR3 is TGCAGCGTACGACTAGCGGGGCTATCATACAATGAGCAGTTCTTC. This codes for CSVRLAGLSYNEQFF. The chain carries TRBV29-1 and TRBJ2-1, with 11 bases that match TRBD2. Germline V gene sequence: CDR1 SQVTM, CDR2 ANQGSEA. V gave up 6 bases and J gave up 4 bases; unmatched junction bases: 8. This CDR3 region has 15 residues.

This clone showed up just a few times. The V and J genes are TRBV5-1 and TRBJ2-1; 10 nucleotides align to TRBD2. The CDR3 covers 13 residues. CDR1 and CDR2 from the germline V gene are SGHRS and YFSETQ. V lost 4 bases and J lost 9; bases outside the gene matches: 4. The chain's CDR3 is CASSPSGGGEQFF. The CDR3 nucleotides are TGCGCCAGCAGCCCCAGCGGGGGGGGTGAGCAGTTCTTC.

This clone occurred once. The chain couples TRBV2 to TRBJ2-5, with TRBD1 identical over 8 bases. The CDR3 totals 15 residues. Germline loops: CDR1 SNHLY, CDR2 FYNNEI. The V segment lost 7 bases and the J segment 5 bases; nucleotides outside the gene matches: 12. This chain's CDR3 is CASTPGGAVGETQYF. CDR3 bases: TGTGCCAGCACCCCAGGGGGCGCGGTGGGGGAGACCCAGTACTTC.

The chain couples TRBV12-5 to TRBJ2-2, with D unresolved. Trimming removed 1 base from V and 3 bases from J, with 6 bases in between. The germline V gene encodes CDR1 LGHNT and CDR2 FRNRAP. CDR3 length: 14 residues. CDR3 sequence: CASGLGAYTGELFF. DNA of the CDR3: TGTGCTAGTGGTTTGGGGGCGTACACCGGGGAGCTGTTTTTT.

The chain combines TRBV2 with TRBJ1-5; 7 nucleotides align to TRBD1. The CDR3 loop spans 14 amino acids. From germline, CDR1 is SNHLY and CDR2 FYNNEI. The V gene end was trimmed by 6 bases and the J gene end by 3 bases; junction bases not matched to a gene: 5. CDR3 loop: CASRGTVNNQPQHF. CDR3 coding DNA: TGTGCCAGCAGAGGGACAGTGAACAATCAGCCCCAGCATTTT.

This sequence joins TRBV27 and TRBJ1-2; a possible D gene is TRBD1 (6 bases). Germline lookup yields CDR1 MNHEY and CDR2 SMNVEV (reference sequence). The ends were cut back, 5 bases at V and 6 bases at J, with 19 bases in the middle. This CDR3 is built from 15 residues. The CDR3 nucleotides are TGTGCCAGCAGTCCCCTAGACAGGCGGGAGGATGGCTACACCTTC. Protein: CASSPLDRREDGYTF.

The rearrangement uses TRBV15 and TRBJ2-3; possible D gene TRBD1, 5 bases. The germline CDR1 and CDR2 sequences are LNHNV and YYDKDF (reference sequence). V shed 4 bases and J shed 1 base, with 12 bases lying between them. This CDR3 has 15 amino acids. CDR3 sequence reads: CATSTRVAGTDTQYF. The CDR3 DNA is TGTGCCACCAGCACCAGGGTGGCGGGCACAGATACGCAGTATTTT.

The V call is TRBV19, the J call TRBJ1-5, with 7 bases identical to TRBD1. Germline V lookup: CDR1 LNHDA, CDR2 SQIVND (reference sequence). The V and J ends lost 7 bases and 3 bases, in that order; junction bases with no gene match: 6. The CDR3 runs to 14 residues. The CDR3 sequence: CASTDGQVNQPQHF. CDR3 DNA sequence: TGTGCCAGTACCGATGGACAGGTCAATCAGCCCCAGCATTTT.

V is TRBV5-1 and J is TRBJ2-5, with TRBD2 matching 11 bases. This CDR3 contains 16 residues. Germline V CDR1 and CDR2: SGHRS, YFSETQ. Unmatched junction bases numbered 9, after V lost 7 bases and J lost 1 base. Here the CDR3 reads CASGGSTSGAQETQYF. The CDR3 coding sequence is TGCGCCAGCGGGGGATCGACTAGCGGGGCCCAAGAGACCCAGTACTTC.

The chain recombines TRBV12-5 with TRBJ2-1; D gene unclear. The CDR3 has 14 amino acids. Germline V gene sequence: CDR1 LGHNT, CDR2 FRNRAP. Between the trimmed V and J ends, which lost 6 bases and 9 bases, there was a span of 18 bases. The CDR3 nucleotides read TGTGCTAGTGGCTCGGCAGCGAATTACGGTGAGCAGTTCTTC. Protein sequence: CASGSAANYGEQFF. Full variable domain (missing parts from reference TRBV12-5 and TRBJ2-1): DARVTQTPRHKVTEMGQEVTMRCQPILGHNTVFWYRQTMMQGLELLAYFRNRAPLDDSGMPKDRFSAEMPDATLATLKIQPSEPRDSAVYFCASGSAANYGEQFFGPGTRLTVL.